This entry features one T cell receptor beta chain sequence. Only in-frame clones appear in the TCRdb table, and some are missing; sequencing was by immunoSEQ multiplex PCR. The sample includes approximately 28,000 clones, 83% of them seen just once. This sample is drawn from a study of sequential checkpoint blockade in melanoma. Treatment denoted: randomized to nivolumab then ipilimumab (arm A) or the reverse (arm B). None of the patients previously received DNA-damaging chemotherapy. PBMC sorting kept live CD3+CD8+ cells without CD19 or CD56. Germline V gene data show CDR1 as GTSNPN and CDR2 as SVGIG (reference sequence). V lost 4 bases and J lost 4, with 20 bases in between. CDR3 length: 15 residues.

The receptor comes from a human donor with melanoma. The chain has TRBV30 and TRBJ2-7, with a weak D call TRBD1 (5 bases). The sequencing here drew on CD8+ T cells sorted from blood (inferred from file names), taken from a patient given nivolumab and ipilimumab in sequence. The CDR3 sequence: CAWKGYMDTYYEQYF. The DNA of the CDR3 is TGTGCCTGGAAGGGTTATATGGACACCTATTACGAGCAGTACTTC. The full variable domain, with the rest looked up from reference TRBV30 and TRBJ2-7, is SQTIHQWPATLVQPVGSPLSLECTVEGTSNPNLYWYRQAAGRGLQLLFYSVGIGQISSEVPQNLSASRPQDRQFILSSKKLLLSDSGFYLCAWKGYMDTYYEQYFGPGTRLTVT.